Shown below are 22 T cell receptor beta chains from a single sample sequenced in a study of regulatory T cells in long-lasting Graves disease. Time point of the sample: newly diagnosed GD, antithyroid drugs for less than 3 months. The TCR library used RNA extracted from PBMCs. Building of the TCR beta libraries involved iRepertoire HTBI primers and Arm-PCR of CDR3 regions. TCRdb passed the multiplex PCR reads through MiXCR, listing each CDR3 protein once. The sample gives 510,000 or so distinct CDR3 sequences, around 12% of which show up once; roughly 8.9% is in the top ten. This sample also appeared in a second study, on T cells in Graves' hyperthyroidism and ophthalmopathy.

The sample was peripheral blood mononuclear cells (PBMCs), taken at new diagnosis, from a patient treated with antithyroid drugs. These receptors were taken from a woman between 25 and 40 years old with Graves disease.

This clonotype was counted at least ten times. The CDR3, as DNA: TGCAGTGCTAGACCCCAGACAGGGCGAGACTACGAGCAGTACTTC. Its translation is CSARPQTGRDYEQYF. The chain uses TRBV20-1 and TRBJ2-7; TRBD1 matches 7 bases. Losses at the gene ends were 2 bases for V and 3 bases for J; bases not matched to a gene: 10. Germline V gene sequence: CDR1 DFQATT, CDR2 SNEGSKA (reference sequence). The CDR3 loop spans 15 amino acids.

This clonotype was counted ten times or more. The chain recombines TRBV30 with TRBJ2-1, with a tentative D call TRBD1 (6 bases). Germline V lookup: CDR1 GTSNPN, CDR2 SVGIG (reference sequence). The CDR3 has 15 residues. V was cut by 4 bases and J by 4 bases, with 17 bases left in between. CDR3 nucleotides: TGTGCCTGGACGGCTTGGGGGCGACCGTACAATGAGCAGTTCTTC. It codes for CAWTAWGRPYNEQFF.

Worth noting for this clonotype: A far larger clone lies a single base away; this is likely a read error. The CDR3 DNA is TGCAGTGCTAGGGCCCCTAGCGGGGATTCCTACGAGCAGTTCTTC. Its protein is CSARAPSGDSYEQFF. The J gene is TRBJ2-1, the V gene TRBV20-1, with 9 bases aligning to TRBD2. The CDR3 sequence is 15 residues long. After removal of 3 bases from V and 10 bases from J, the junction contained 13 bases not matched to a gene. Germline V gene sequence: CDR1 DFQATT, CDR2 SNEGSKA (reference sequence).

This clonotype was recorded many times. This sequence joins TRBV18 and TRBJ2-7; 9 bases fit TRBD2. Germline-derived CDR1 and CDR2 are KGHSH and LQKENI. The V and J ends lost 3 bases and 3 bases, in that order; junction bases with no gene match: 12. CDR3 size: 17 residues. The CDR3 sequence: CASSPYLSGSSDYEQYF. The CDR3 DNA reads as TGTGCCAGCTCACCGTACCTTAGCGGGAGTTCTGACTACGAGCAGTACTTC.

The gene calls are TRBV20-1 and TRBJ2-2; 8 positions agree with TRBD1. The V segment lost 2 bases and the J segment 3 bases; nucleotides outside the gene matches: 8. Germline CDR1 reads DFQATT; CDR2 reads SNEGSKA (reference sequence). This CDR3 contains 16 residues. The CDR3 region has the DNA TGCAGTGCTAGACCGCCAGGGGGCAAGGACACCGGGGAGCTGTTTTTT. Translated, it gives CSARPPGGKDTGELFF.

This chain connects TRBV11-2 to TRBJ2-3; TRBD1 agrees at 8 bases. The CDR3 extends over 16 amino acids. Germline V gene lookup returns CDR1 SGHAT and CDR2 FQNNGV. Trimming at V came to 1 base and at J to 4 bases, leaving 7 bases not matched to a gene. CDR3 amino acids: CASSLGPRGPADTQYF. In DNA, the CDR3 is TGTGCCAGCAGCTTAGGTCCCAGGGGGCCCGCAGATACGCAGTATTTT.

The rearrangement joins TRBV19 to TRBJ1-5; 10 positions agree with TRBD1. The V segment lost 9 bases and the J segment 7 bases; nucleotides outside the gene matches: 12. This CDR3 has 15 residues. Germline CDR1 reads LNHDA; CDR2 reads SQIVND (reference sequence). CDR3 in DNA: TGTGCCAGCACCCCTAGACAGGGGGCATGGCAGCCCCAGCATTTT. The encoded protein is CASTPRQGAWQPQHF.

This clonotype has only a few counts. The CDR3 sequence: CASSYGRGFQETQYF. DNA for the CDR3: TGTGCCAGCAGTTACGGCCGAGGGTTTCAAGAGACCCAGTACTTC. The chain employs TRBV6-9 and TRBJ2-5; maybe TRBD2 (5 bases). V was trimmed by 3 bases and J by 2 bases, leaving 13 bases between them. The CDR3 runs to 15 residues. The V gene's germline CDR1 is MNHGY and CDR2 SVAAGI.

This chain connects TRBV11-2 to TRBJ1-1, with D maybe TRBD1 (6 bases). There are 15 residues in the CDR3. The germline CDR1 and CDR2 sequences are SGHAT and FQNNGV. Between the trimmed V and J ends, which lost 3 bases and 4 bases, there was a span of 15 bases. This CDR3 reads CASSFFMGGGTEAFF. The CDR3 DNA is TGTGCCAGCAGCTTCTTTATGGGGGGCGGCACTGAAGCTTTCTTT.

Many counts were recorded for this clonotype. This chain links TRBV28 with TRBJ2-7; 8 bases align to TRBD1. In germline, CDR1 is MDHEN, CDR2 SYDVKM. Trimming cost V 8 bases and J 5 bases; bases outside gene matches: 8. The CDR3 runs 13 residues. CDR3 DNA sequence: TGTGCCAGCGGACTGGGACAGGTTAACGAGCAGTACTTC. Translation: CASGLGQVNEQYF.

This clonotype showed up many times. V is TRBV28 and J is TRBJ2-1; weak D call: TRBD2 (6 bases). The germline gives CDR1 MDHEN, CDR2 SYDVKM. V lost 5 bases, J lost 8 bases, and 19 bases lay in between. CDR3 length: 15 residues. The DNA of the CDR3 is TGTGCCAGCAGTACTCCCGGGCAGGGAGGTCATGAGCAGTTCTTC. Protein sequence: CASSTPGQGGHEQFF.

On this clonotype: A read error may explain this, as a much larger clone is one base away. The rearrangement links TRBV11-1 to TRBJ2-2, with a possible D match to TRBD2 (5 bases). The V gene's germline CDR1 is SGHAT and CDR2 FQDESV (reference sequence). The CDR3 length is 12 residues. This CDR3 reads CASRVRTGERFF. The CDR3 nucleotides read TGTGCCAGCAGGGTTAGAACCGGGGAGCGGTTTTTT.

This clonotype was recorded at least ten times. J is TRBJ2-2 and V is TRBV7-9; 11 bases align to TRBD2. The CDR3 covers 17 residues. Germline V gene sequence: CDR1 SEHNR, CDR2 FQNEAQ (reference sequence). Trimming removed 6 bases from V and 1 base from J; junction bases left unmatched: 7. CDR3 DNA sequence: TGTGCCAGCAGGCCGGGACTAGCGGACCGGAACACCGGGGAGCTGTTTTTT. Translating it yields CASRPGLADRNTGELFF.

This clonotype was observed many times. V and J are TRBV5-6 and TRBJ2-5, with TRBD2 as a possible D gene (5 bases). V was pared by 4 bases and J by 2 bases, with 15 bases between. The CDR3 length is 15 residues. Germline assignment: CDR1 SGHDT and CDR2 YYEEEE. The CDR3 region has the DNA TGTGCCAGCAGCCTGGAGATGACTACACAAGAGACCCAGTACTTC. Its translation is CASSLEMTTQETQYF.

This clonotype was recorded at least ten times. V usage is TRBV28 and J usage is TRBJ1-5; no clear D gene. The CDR3 spans 14 residues. The V gene lost 3 bases and the J gene lost 7 bases, with 13 bases spanning the gap. Germline CDR1 MDHEN, CDR2 SYDVKM. The CDR3 loop is CASSFGFGGQPQHF. The CDR3 bases are TGTGCCAGCAGTTTCGGGTTTGGAGGCCAGCCCCAGCATTTT. The whole variable domain, remainder taken from reference TRBV28 and TRBJ1-5, is DVKVTQSSRYLVKRTGEKVFLECVQDMDHENMFWYRQDPGLGLRLIYFSYDVKMKEKGDIPEGYSVSREKKERFSLILESASTNQTSMYLCASSFGFGGQPQHFGDGTRLSIL.

At least ten counts were recorded for this clonotype. V usage is TRBV10-2 and J usage is TRBJ2-1; 13 nucleotides align to TRBD2. This CDR3 spans 14 amino acids. Germline V lookup: CDR1 WSHSY, CDR2 SAAADI. Unmatched junction bases numbered 5, after V lost 8 bases and J lost 7 bases. The CDR3 DNA is TGCGCCAGCCGACTAGCGGGAGGACCGAATGAGCAGTTCTTC. This gives the protein CASRLAGGPNEQFF.

This clonotype was recorded a few times. This chain links TRBV3-1 with TRBJ1-6; the D is unclear. The CDR3 has 13 amino acids. Per germline, CDR1 LGHDT and CDR2 YNNKEL (reference sequence). The ends were cut back, 3 bases at V and 9 bases at J, with 9 bases in the middle. The CDR3 nucleotides are TGTGCCAGCAGCCAGGCCAGGATTTCACCCCTCCACTTT. This sequence encodes CASSQARISPLHF.

The CDR3 DNA reads as TGTGCCAGCAGCTTAGGAAGAACAGGGGAATGGACCGGGGAGCTGTTTTTT. Its protein product is CASSLGRTGEWTGELFF. The V call is TRBV11-3, the J call TRBJ2-2, with 7 positions matching TRBD1. Germline assignment: CDR1 SGHNT and CDR2 YENEEA. This CDR3 has 17 residues. The junction had 10 bases not matched to a gene; V was cut back by 1 base and J by 5 bases. The entire variable domain, with the rest obtained from reference TRBV11-3 and TRBJ2-2, is as follows: EAGVVQSPRYKIIEKKQPVAFWCNPISGHNTLYWYLQNLGQGPELLIRYENEEAVDDSQLPKDRFSAERLKGVDSTLKIQPAELGDSAVYLCASSLGRTGEWTGELFFGEGSRLTVL.

This clonotype has just a few counts. The chain joins TRBV27 to TRBJ2-7; tentatively, D is TRBD2 (5 bases). The CDR3 totals 13 residues. Trimming pared 7 bases from V and 1 base from J, leaving 11 bases between. Per germline, CDR1 MNHEY and CDR2 SMNVEV (reference sequence). In DNA, the CDR3 is TGTGCCAGCAAGCCTGAGGGATCCTACGAGCAGTACTTC. It yields the protein CASKPEGSYEQYF.

The V gene is TRBV24-1, the J gene TRBJ2-1, with 9 nucleotides matching TRBD2. Germline V gene lookup returns CDR1 KGHDR and CDR2 SFDVKD. V was clipped by 9 bases and J by 6 bases; unmatched bases: 8. This CDR3 region has 14 residues. The CDR3 reads CATGWTSDLNEQFF. The DNA for the CDR3 is TGTGCCACCGGGTGGACTAGCGATCTCAATGAGCAGTTCTTC.

This clonotype was detected only a few times. The chain is built from TRBV27 and TRBJ2-2, with D hard to call. Germline CDR1 is MNHEY and CDR2 is SMNVEV (reference sequence). Trimming removed 6 bases from V and 3 bases from J, with 17 bases in between. CDR3 length equals 16 residues. CDR3 in DNA: TGTGCCAGCAGCCCCTTCGTGGTGACATACACCGGGGAGCTGTTTTTT. Encoded protein: CASSPFVVTYTGELFF.

In this sample, this clonotype turned up a few times. This chain connects TRBV20-1 to TRBJ1-2, with D possibly matching TRBD1 (5 bases). This CDR3 spans 15 amino acids. V lost 0 bases and J lost 4, with 15 bases in between. Germline values: CDR1 DFQATT, CDR2 SNEGSKA (reference sequence). The CDR3 is CSARDSGARFYGYTF. The CDR3, as DNA: TGCAGTGCTAGAGATTCTGGGGCACGCTTCTATGGCTACACCTTC.